The 19 T cell receptor beta chains reported below all come from one sample, sequenced in a study of CD8 T cells in ankylosing spondylitis. From the 5' RACE reads, TCRdb called clonotypes with MiXCR, one entry per CDR3 protein. The top ten clones hold about 7.3% of a sample with roughly 130,000 distinct CDR3 sequences, about 8% of them seen once. Material for sequencing was synovial fluid, either unsorted or a sorted T cell fraction (not recorded which). The origin of the receptors is a male donor with ankylosing spondylitis.

This clonotype was observed a handful of times. V usage is TRBV5-6 and J usage is TRBJ2-1; 8 bases are a match to TRBD2. Trimming at V came to 3 bases and at J to 8 bases, leaving 10 bases not matched to a gene. From germline, CDR1 is SGHDT and CDR2 YYEEEE. The CDR3 has 15 residues. CDR3 sequence (DNA): TGTGCCAGCAGCTCCGGGCAGCGGGAGTTCTATGAGCAGTTCTTC. As protein: CASSSGQREFYEQFF.

The sample holds a few counts of this clonotype. The CDR3 protein is CASSSGDGYSEQYF. The CDR3, as DNA: TGTGCCAGCAGCTCAGGGGACGGCTATTCTGAGCAGTACTTC. The chain uses TRBV9 and TRBJ2-7, with TRBD1 as a possible D gene (6 bases). CDR1 is SGDLS and CDR2 is YYNGEE in the germline V gene. V dropped 4 bases and J dropped 7 bases, with 18 bases sitting between them. CDR3 length: 14 amino acids.

This clonotype has ten or more counts. The chain recombines TRBV11-2 with TRBJ2-7, with D possibly called TRBD1 or TRBD2 (5 bases each). CDR3 size: 16 residues. Trimming cost V 1 base and J 0 bases, with 13 bases left between them. In germline, CDR1 is SGHAT, CDR2 FQNNGV. The CDR3 is CASSLGTGLNSYEQYF. The DNA of the CDR3 is TGTGCCAGCAGCTTAGGGACGGGGCTTAACTCCTACGAGCAGTACTTC. Full variable domain (missing parts from reference TRBV11-2 and TRBJ2-7): EAGVAQSPRYKIIEKRQSVAFWCNPISGHATLYWYQQILGQGPKLLIQFQNNGVVDDSQLPKDRFSAERLKGVDSTLKIQPAKLEDSAVYLCASSLGTGLNSYEQYFGPGTRLTVT.

This clonotype was detected only a few times. The rearrangement joins TRBV18 to TRBJ2-7, with no clear D. Trimming left V 4 bases short and J 5 bases short, with 12 bases between. The CDR3 contains 13 residues. Looked up from germline, CDR1 is KGHSH and CDR2 is LQKENI. The CDR3 protein is CASSLPSRHEQYF. CDR3 DNA sequence: TGTGCCAGCTCACTACCCTCGCGCCACGAGCAGTACTTC.

CDR3 bases: TGTGCCAGCAGCTTGAATTACGGGAACAAGTACAATGAGCAGTTCTTC. This codes for CASSLNYGNKYNEQFF. The genes are TRBV5-6 and TRBJ2-1; possible D gene TRBD2, 5 bases. The CDR3 extends over 16 amino acids. The germline V gene has CDR1 SGHDT and CDR2 YYEEEE. Trimming removed 1 base at V and 4 bases at J, with 15 bases between.

The rearrangement links TRBV5-1 to TRBJ2-7; D ambiguous. The ends were cut back, 3 bases at V and 0 bases at J, with 10 bases in the middle. Germline loops: CDR1 SGHRS, CDR2 YFSETQ. This CDR3 is built from 14 residues. CDR3: CASSSVGTSYEQYF. The CDR3 coding sequence is TGCGCCAGCAGCTCGGTGGGAACCTCCTACGAGCAGTACTTC.

This clonotype came up many times. V usage is TRBV7-2 and J usage is TRBJ1-6; a possible D gene is TRBD1 (5 bases). Trimming left V 5 bases short and J 7 bases short, with 15 bases between. The CDR3 runs 15 residues. Per the germline V gene, CDR1 is SGHTA and CDR2 is FQGNSA. CDR3 sequence: CASSTGRAQNSPLHF. The CDR3 nucleotides read TGTGCCAGCAGCACAGGCCGGGCCCAAAATTCACCCCTCCACTTT.

This clonotype was observed a few times. V and J are TRBV20-1 and TRBJ2-5; no clear D. Trimming took off 2 bases at V and 5 bases at J, with 6 bases between the two ends. CDR3 length equals 11 residues. Germline CDR1 reads DFQATT; CDR2 reads SNEGSKA (reference sequence). In nucleotides, the CDR3 is TGCAGTGCTAGACTGACGGAGACCCAGTACTTC. Translation gives CSARLTETQYF.

This clonotype has at least ten counts. The V call is TRBV12-3 or TRBV12-4, the J call TRBJ2-5, with 10 bases identical to TRBD2. Unmatched junction bases numbered 15, after V lost 10 bases and J lost 4 bases. This CDR3 contains 16 residues. The CDR3 spells CAISSLVAGGLETQYF. The CDR3 DNA follows: TGTGCCATCAGCAGTTTAGTAGCGGGAGGACTAGAGACCCAGTACTTC.

This clonotype was picked up a small number of times. The J gene is TRBJ2-2, the V gene TRBV12-3 or TRBV12-4, with 10 bases lining up with TRBD1. With 6 bases clipped from V and 3 bases from J, the junction kept 1 base outside the gene matches. CDR3 length equals 14 residues. The CDR3 region has the DNA TGTGCCAGCAGAGGGACAGGGGACACCGGGGAGCTGTTTTTT. Translated: CASRGTGDTGELFF.

This clonotype has ten or more counts. V and J are TRBV20-1 and TRBJ2-3; TRBD1 agrees at 9 bases. CDR1 is DFQATT and CDR2 is SNEGSKA in the germline V gene (reference sequence). The length of the CDR3 is 15 residues. CDR3 region: CRVRRDRDASDTQYF. CDR3 bases: TGCAGAGTACGCCGGGACAGGGACGCTTCAGATACGCAGTATTTT.

Ten or more counts support this clonotype. The rearrangement joins TRBV5-1 to TRBJ2-7, with TRBD2 matching 10 bases. V gave up 2 bases and J gave up 7 bases; unmatched junction bases: 9. CDR3 length: 15 residues. The germline V gene encodes CDR1 SGHRS and CDR2 YFSETQ. CDR3 nucleotides: TGCGCCAGCAGCTTAGAGACTAGCGGGCTTACTGAGCAGTACTTC. It translates to CASSLETSGLTEQYF.

The sample holds a few counts of this clonotype. V gene TRBV27 combines with J gene TRBJ2-3, with D possibly being TRBD1 (5 bases). The CDR3 contains 14 residues. V dropped 8 bases and J dropped 0 bases, with 12 bases sitting between them. Germline V gives CDR1 MNHEY, CDR2 SMNVEV (reference sequence). The CDR3 bases are TGTGCCAGCGGTGGGGCAGGGAGCACAGATACGCAGTATTTT. This translates into CASGGAGSTDTQYF.

This clonotype was counted at least ten times. The chain recombines TRBV20-1 with TRBJ2-1; 10 nucleotides match TRBD2. Germline assignment: CDR1 DFQATT and CDR2 SNEGSKA (reference sequence). With V trimmed by 2 bases and J by 7 bases, 11 bases remained unmatched. This CDR3 is 16 amino acids long. The CDR3 DNA follows: TGCAGTGCTAGATTATCTAGCGGGGGCCCTGGGAATGAGCAGTTCTTC. This codes for CSARLSSGGPGNEQFF.

In this sample, this clonotype turned up many times. The CDR3 nucleotides are TGTGCCAGCAGATCCCAGGGACTAGCGGGAGCAGGTGAGCAGTTCTTC. This codes for CASRSQGLAGAGEQFF. The chain couples TRBV9 to TRBJ2-1; 14 bases map to TRBD2. This CDR3 region has 16 residues. The V segment lost 5 bases and the J segment 9 bases; nucleotides outside the gene matches: 10. Germline V lookup: CDR1 SGDLS, CDR2 YYNGEE.

At least ten counts were recorded for this clonotype. The chain combines TRBV20-1 with TRBJ2-5; D possibly matches TRBD1 or TRBD2 (6 bases each). The V gene's germline CDR1 is DFQATT and CDR2 SNEGSKA (reference sequence). V lost 0 bases, J lost 3 bases, and 11 bases lay in between. The CDR3 is 14 residues long. Here the CDR3 reads CSARDSRGEETQYF. The CDR3 nucleotides are TGCAGTGCTAGAGATTCGAGGGGGGAAGAGACCCAGTACTTC.

This clonotype was seen a few times. This chain joins TRBV7-2 and TRBJ2-1; 12 positions agree with TRBD2. CDR1 is SGHTA, CDR2 FQGNSA, per germline. J lost 3 bases, V lost 5 bases, and 5 bases had no gene match. CDR3 size: 16 residues. This CDR3 is CASSPGTSGHYNEQFF. In nucleotides, the CDR3 is TGTGCCAGCAGCCCAGGGACTAGCGGGCACTACAATGAGCAGTTCTTC.

There are a few counts of this clonotype. The chain links TRBV20-1 to TRBJ2-7; a possible D gene is TRBD2 (6 bases). Per germline, CDR1 DFQATT and CDR2 SNEGSKA (reference sequence). The CDR3 consists of 15 residues. V lost 5 bases to trimming and J lost 0 bases, with 17 bases between them. The CDR3 here is CSAYPSGLSSYEQYF. The CDR3 DNA reads TGCAGTGCTTATCCCTCGGGACTCAGCTCCTACGAGCAGTACTTC.

This clonotype came up many times. The rearrangement joins TRBV2 to TRBJ1-1; 8 bases align to TRBD1. Germline lookup yields CDR1 SNHLY and CDR2 FYNNEI. The CDR3 has 14 amino acids. Trimming removed 5 bases from V and 5 bases from J; junction bases left unmatched: 7. Here the CDR3 DNA reads TGTGCCAGCAGTCGGACAGGGAGAGGAACTGAAGCTTTCTTT. This sequence encodes CASSRTGRGTEAFF. Complete variable domain (other parts from reference TRBV2 and TRBJ1-1): EPEVTQTPSHQVTQMGQEVILRCVPISNHLYFYWYRQILGQKVEFLVSFYNNEISEKSEIFDDQFSVERPDGSNFTLKIRSTKLEDSAMYFCASSRTGRGTEAFFGQGTRLTVV.